The 29 T cell receptor beta chains below all came from one sample that was sequenced in a study of T cell responses to AZD1222 COVID-19 vaccine (TCRdb year 2021). The library was obtained by the immunoSEQ multiplex PCR assay. The immuneACCESS repertoire file appears here via TCRdb, limited to in-frame rearrangements. These files lack a portion of the clones; in checked studies, under half of the deficit traces to unresolved V genes, and the cause of the others is not known. In this sample the table shows under 130,000 clones, roughly nine tenths of which occur a single time. Around 2.3% of the sample goes to the ten largest clones. The time point tag for this specimen amounts to: about 28 days (+/-7) after the second vaccine dose. The sample in question was peripheral blood, obtained 28 days after the second AZD1222 dose. These TCRs come from an adult who received the AZD1222 COVID-19 vaccine.

J is TRBJ2-1 and V is TRBV9; D is unresolved. Germline V lookup: CDR1 SGDLS, CDR2 YYNGEE. The CDR3 has 15 residues. The ends were cut back, 3 bases at V and 3 bases at J, with 13 bases in the middle. The CDR3 coding sequence is TGTGCCAGCAGCGCCCCGGGCTCCATCTACAATGAGCAGTTCTTC. Protein sequence: CASSAPGSIYNEQFF.

The chain joins TRBV21-1 to TRBJ2-6; the listed D gene, TRBD1, was not tested against the DNA. TRBV21-1 corresponds to a pseudogene. The CDR3 spans 18 residues. This CDR3 reads CASSRPGTGLSGANVLTF. The DNA for the CDR3 is TGTGCCAGCAGCCGTCCCGGGACAGGGCTCTCTGGGGCCAACGTCCTGACTTTC.

This chain connects TRBV3-1 (or the pseudogene TRBV3-2) to TRBJ2-3; 8 nucleotides agree with TRBD1. The V segment lost 4 bases and the J segment 5 bases; nucleotides outside the gene matches: 8. Germline-derived CDR1 and CDR2 are LGHDT and YNNKEL (reference sequence). The CDR3 covers 15 residues. The CDR3 region has the DNA TGTGCCAGCAGCCCGACAGGGGTAATTGGAGATACGCAGTATTTT. Encoded protein: CASSPTGVIGDTQYF.

The chain combines TRBV6-5 with TRBJ2-7, with D tentatively TRBD1 (6 bases). V lost 7 bases and J 2 bases, leaving 12 bases between the germline ends. Germline V lookup: CDR1 MNHEY, CDR2 SVGAGI. The CDR3 has 13 residues. CDR3 bases: TGTGCCAGCACGGGGAACAGGGCCTACGAGCAGTACTTC. Translated, it gives CASTGNRAYEQYF.

CDR3 region: CASSLSLGSNQPQHF. CDR3 sequence (DNA): TGTGCCAGCAGTTTATCTTTGGGGAGCAATCAGCCCCAGCATTTT. The chain employs TRBV28 and TRBJ1-5; no clear D. Trimming shortened V by 1 base and J by 1 base, and 8 bases separated the two germline ends. The V gene's germline CDR1 is MDHEN and CDR2 SYDVKM. The CDR3 extends over 15 amino acids.

The rearrangement links TRBV11-2 to TRBJ2-3, with 7 bases that match TRBD1. J lost 2 bases, V lost 6 bases, and 8 bases had no gene match. The CDR3 runs to 15 residues. CDR1 SGHAT and CDR2 FQNNGV come from the germline V gene. CDR3 loop: CASSWSQGDTDTQYF. DNA of the CDR3: TGTGCCAGCAGTTGGAGCCAGGGGGACACAGATACGCAGTATTTT.

This chain uses TRBV2 with TRBJ2-1, with 9 bases identical to TRBD2. The V gene's germline CDR1 is SNHLY and CDR2 FYNNEI. Trimming cost V 4 bases and J 6 bases; bases outside gene matches: 7. CDR3 size: 15 residues. CDR3 amino acids: CASSGLAGMGNEQFF. In DNA, the CDR3 is TGTGCCAGCAGTGGGCTAGCGGGAATGGGCAATGAGCAGTTCTTC.

The chain employs TRBV28 and TRBJ2-6; D remains ambiguous. CDR3 length: 18 amino acids. Between the trimmed V and J ends, which lost 5 bases and 1 base, there was a span of 18 bases. The germline CDR1 and CDR2 sequences are MDHEN and SYDVKM. CDR3 sequence: CASSPKGVTRSGANVLTF. The CDR3 DNA is TGTGCCAGCAGTCCAAAGGGCGTAACAAGATCTGGGGCCAACGTCCTGACTTTC.

This clone showed up just once. This chain connects TRBV18 to TRBJ1-1; D is unclear. This CDR3 region has 14 residues. CDR1 and CDR2 (germline): KGHSH, LQKENI. V lost 1 base, J lost 7 bases, and 13 bases lay in between. The CDR3 here is CASSPRSAFSEAFF. CDR3 nucleotides: TGTGCCAGCTCACCACGGAGCGCGTTCAGTGAAGCTTTCTTT.

The rearrangement joins TRBV18 to TRBJ1-6, with D perhaps TRBD1 (5 bases). The germline V gene has CDR1 KGHSH and CDR2 LQKENI. CDR3 size: 15 residues. V was clipped by 2 bases and J by 4 bases, with 9 bases between them. CDR3 protein: CASSPGADYNSPLHF. The CDR3 bases are TGTGCCAGCTCACCAGGGGCAGATTATAATTCACCCCTCCACTTT.

This clone was counted only a few times. The V and J genes are TRBV29-1 and TRBJ2-5; a possible D gene is TRBD1 (6 bases). Trimming pared 5 bases from V and 5 bases from J, leaving 12 bases between. Germline CDR1 and CDR2: SQVTM and ANQGSEA. The CDR3 has 12 amino acids. CDR3 region: CSVPQGRETQYF. The CDR3 bases are TGCAGCGTTCCACAGGGAAGGGAGACCCAGTACTTC.

This clone was counted a single time. The chain couples TRBV20-1 to TRBJ1-1; no reliable D call. V was trimmed by 6 bases and J by 3 bases, leaving 14 bases between them. CDR1 is DFQATT, CDR2 SNEGSKA, per germline (reference sequence). CDR3 length equals 13 residues. CDR3 sequence: CSASLLEDTEAFF. CDR3 nucleotide sequence: TGCAGTGCCAGTCTGTTGGAGGACACTGAAGCTTTCTTT.

The V and J genes are TRBV6-4 and TRBJ2-2, with 9 bases fitting TRBD1. The germline gives CDR1 MRHNA, CDR2 SNTAGT. V was pared by 2 bases and J by 4 bases, with 5 bases of the junction left unmatched. This CDR3 has 16 residues. Here the CDR3 DNA reads TGTGCCAGCAGTGACCCGGGACAGGGCATCACCGGGGAGCTGTTTTTT. It yields the protein CASSDPGQGITGELFF.

The chain has TRBV3-1 (or the pseudogene TRBV3-2) and TRBJ1-1; perhaps TRBD1 as D (5 bases). Looked up from germline, CDR1 is LGHDT and CDR2 is YNNKEL (reference sequence). V was cut by 2 bases and J by 5 bases, with 9 bases left in between. This CDR3 has 13 amino acids. In DNA, the CDR3 is TGTGCCAGCAGCCAACGGGGGGGGACTGAAGCTTTCTTT. Translated, it gives CASSQRGGTEAFF.

The gene calls are TRBV19 and TRBJ2-2, with 8 bases fitting TRBD1. From germline, CDR1 is LNHDA and CDR2 SQIVND (reference sequence). The CDR3 is made up of 16 amino acids. V was clipped by 4 bases and J by 0 bases; unmatched bases: 4. The CDR3 region has the DNA TGTGCCAGTAGTAATGCGGGACAGGCGAACACCGGGGAGCTGTTTTTT. It encodes CASSNAGQANTGELFF.

The J gene is TRBJ1-5, the V gene TRBV19, with D possibly matching TRBD1 (5 bases). The CDR3 consists of 13 residues. V was shortened by 10 bases and J by 3 bases, with 13 bases between the two germline ends. The germline CDR1 and CDR2 sequences are LNHDA and SQIVND (reference sequence). The CDR3 loop is CATAWGSNQPQHF. CDR3 in DNA: TGTGCCACTGCGTGGGGGTCCAATCAGCCCCAGCATTTT.

V and J are TRBV10-3 and TRBJ2-1, with 14 bases that match TRBD2. Per germline, CDR1 ENHRY and CDR2 SYGVKD. CDR3 size: 17 residues. The ends lost 4 bases at V and 3 bases at J; junction bases unmatched: 5. The CDR3 region is CAISVGLAGAGYNEQFF. CDR3 nucleotide sequence: TGTGCCATCAGTGTGGGACTAGCGGGAGCGGGCTACAATGAGCAGTTCTTC.

The chain uses TRBV5-1 and TRBJ2-3; 11 bases are a match to TRBD2. Germline V CDR1 and CDR2: SGHRS, YFSETQ. The CDR3 covers 16 residues. With 4 bases clipped from V and 1 base from J, the junction kept 5 bases outside the gene matches. Here the CDR3 DNA reads TGCGCCAGCAGCGAACTAGCGGGAGCGGGCACAGATACGCAGTATTTT. This encodes CASSELAGAGTDTQYF.

V is TRBV7-2 and J is TRBJ1-1, with TRBD1 identical over 9 bases. CDR1 is SGHTA, CDR2 FQGNSA, per germline. V lost 3 bases and J lost 6; bases outside the gene matches: 2. This CDR3 spans 13 amino acids. Here the CDR3 reads CASSFRTGAEAFF. DNA for the CDR3: TGTGCCAGCAGCTTTAGGACAGGGGCTGAAGCTTTCTTT.

The chain has TRBV7-6 and TRBJ2-3, with D maybe TRBD1 (6 bases). This CDR3 contains 16 residues. Between the trimmed V and J ends, which lost 5 bases and 3 bases, there was a span of 18 bases. CDR1 and CDR2 from the germline V gene are SGHVS and FNYEAQ. In DNA, the CDR3 is TGTGCCAGCAGCAGCGCAGGGGAATCTGGAACAGATACGCAGTATTTT. Its translation is CASSSAGESGTDTQYF.

This clone came up once. The chain employs TRBV29-1 and TRBJ2-1; the match to TRBD1 covers 7 bases. This CDR3 spans 14 amino acids. Losses at the gene ends were 4 bases for V and 2 bases for J; bases not matched to a gene: 5. Germline V gene data show CDR1 as SQVTM and CDR2 as ANQGSEA. CDR3 nucleotides: TGCAGCGTTGCCGTACAGGGGACCTACAATGAGCAGTTCTTC. This translates into CSVAVQGTYNEQFF.

The chain recombines TRBV15 with TRBJ2-7; possibly TRBD1 or TRBD2 for D (5 bases each). Trimming removed 3 bases at V and 6 bases at J, with 18 bases between. Germline values: CDR1 LNHNV, CDR2 YYDKDF (reference sequence). The CDR3 length is 15 residues. The CDR3 loop reads CATSSHTGTGLEQYF. CDR3 in DNA: TGTGCCACCAGCAGTCACACCGGGACGGGCCTCGAGCAGTACTTC.

This clone occurred once. V gene TRBV7-2 combines with J gene TRBJ1-1; possibly TRBD1 for D (5 bases). The ends were cut back, 5 bases at V and 0 bases at J, with 13 bases in the middle. CDR1 and CDR2 (germline): SGHTA, FQGNSA. The length of the CDR3 is 15 residues. The CDR3 loop reads CASSLGRVLNTEAFF. DNA for the CDR3: TGTGCCAGCAGCCTCGGCAGGGTTTTGAACACTGAAGCTTTCTTT.

There are a few counts of this clone. The chain employs TRBV18 and TRBJ1-1, with D unresolved. Germline V CDR1 and CDR2: KGHSH, LQKENI. The CDR3 totals 15 residues. V lost 1 base and J 0 bases, leaving 9 bases between the germline ends. The CDR3 DNA reads as TGTGCCAGCTCACCACGGAGACAAGTGAACACTGAAGCTTTCTTT. This codes for CASSPRRQVNTEAFF.

The chain has TRBV19 and TRBJ1-6; a possible D gene is TRBD1 (6 bases). Trimming shortened V by 9 bases and J by 0 bases, and 12 bases separated the two germline ends. CDR1 LNHDA and CDR2 SQIVND come from the germline V gene (reference sequence). This CDR3 contains 15 residues. CDR3 sequence: CASGGSPSYNSPLHF. The CDR3 coding sequence is TGTGCCAGCGGGGGCTCCCCCTCCTATAATTCACCCCTCCACTTT.

This clone has only one observation. V is TRBV28 and J is TRBJ2-1; possibly TRBD2 for D (6 bases). In germline, CDR1 is MDHEN, CDR2 SYDVKM. The CDR3 has 17 amino acids. Trimming left V 6 bases short and J 0 bases short, with 18 bases between. The CDR3 loop reads CASRITTGRSSYNEQFF. The CDR3 nucleotides read TGTGCCAGCAGAATCACTACTGGGAGGTCCTCCTACAATGAGCAGTTCTTC.

The chain is built from TRBV12-5 and TRBJ2-3, with 15 bases aligning to TRBD2. The CDR3 is made up of 15 amino acids. In germline, CDR1 is LGHNT, CDR2 FRNRAP. V dropped 5 bases and J dropped 6; count of bases not matched to a gene: 3. The CDR3 region is CASGMGLAGGDTQYF. The CDR3 DNA reads as TGTGCTAGTGGTATGGGACTAGCGGGAGGTGATACGCAGTATTTT.

The chain links TRBV5-1 to TRBJ2-7; the D gene is possibly TRBD2 (6 bases). This CDR3 is 15 amino acids long. Trimming left V 3 bases short and J 3 bases short, with 16 bases between. Germline CDR1 SGHRS, CDR2 YFSETQ. The CDR3 loop is CASSYPGAAGYEQYF. CDR3 DNA sequence: TGCGCCAGCAGCTATCCCGGGGCAGCGGGCTACGAGCAGTACTTC.

The genes are TRBV7-3 and TRBJ2-2; D is tentatively TRBD1 or TRBD2 (6 bases each). Germline V lookup: CDR1 SGHTA, CDR2 FQGTGA. V was clipped by 1 base and J by 3 bases, with 12 bases between them. CDR3 length: 16 residues. The CDR3 loop is CASSLISGADTGELFF. Written as DNA, the CDR3 is TGTGCCAGCAGCTTAATATCGGGGGCTGACACCGGGGAGCTGTTTTTT.